These 9 T cell receptor beta chains were all obtained from the same sample, sequenced in a study of response to subunit inactivated influenza vaccine. TCRdb re-called the RT-PCR reads through MiXCR, storing one row per CDR3 protein. The repertoire includes roughly 620,000 distinct CDR3 sequences, 11% of them detected once, and 8% to 13% sits in the top ten. The same data also went into a second study, on T cells expressing NK-cell markers. That source reports: Production of TCR beta cDNA relied on 5'RACE template switching with UMIs.

The source was PBMCs from blood, collected on the day of vaccination. These receptors were taken from a man aged 45 to 65 who received an inactivated influenza vaccine.

In its sample, this clonotype was seen a few times. CDR3: CASSLEVARYNEQFF. CDR3 DNA sequence: TGTGCCAGCAGCTTAGAGGTAGCCAGATACAATGAGCAGTTCTTC. The V call is TRBV7-2, the J call TRBJ2-1; D is undetermined. Germline lookup yields CDR1 SGHTA and CDR2 FQGNSA. The CDR3 runs 15 residues. Trimming left V 1 base short and J 4 bases short, with 11 bases between.

This clonotype showed up just a few times. The V and J genes are TRBV29-1 and TRBJ2-7; 7 nucleotides align to TRBD1. The junction had 12 bases not matched to a gene; V was cut back by 5 bases and J by 5 bases. In germline, CDR1 is SQVTM, CDR2 ANQGSEA. The CDR3 totals 14 residues. The CDR3: CSVYLQGMSDEQYF. The CDR3, as DNA: TGCAGCGTTTATCTACAGGGGATGTCCGACGAGCAGTACTTC.

This clonotype has only a few counts. The rearrangement joins TRBV6-1 to TRBJ2-3; TRBD1 or TRBD2 may be the D gene (5 bases each). V was shortened by 7 bases and J by 5 bases, with 16 bases between the two germline ends. The CDR3 runs 14 residues. Germline V lookup: CDR1 MNHNS, CDR2 SASEGT. CDR3 sequence: CASNRGSSEDTQYF. CDR3 bases: TGTGCCAGCAACCGGGGCTCCAGTGAAGATACGCAGTATTTT.

The chain couples TRBV15 to TRBJ2-3, with TRBD2 identical over 10 bases. CDR3 length: 20 residues. J lost 5 bases, V lost 0 bases, and 17 bases had no gene match. Germline V gene data show CDR1 as LNHNV and CDR2 as YYDKDF (reference sequence). The CDR3 DNA sequence: TGTGCCACCAGCAGAGAACGGGAGGTCGGAACTAGCGGGGCTAAAGATACGCAGTATTTT. This codes for CATSREREVGTSGAKDTQYF.

This clonotype showed up just a few times. The V gene is TRBV12-3 or TRBV12-4, the J gene TRBJ1-2; perhaps TRBD1 as D (5 bases). The CDR3 consists of 12 residues. The V end was cut by 8 bases, the J end by 4 bases, with 11 bases between. The CDR3 sequence is CASRQNLYGYTF. The CDR3 nucleotides are TGTGCCAGCCGACAGAACCTCTATGGCTACACCTTC.

The chain couples TRBV7-6 to TRBJ2-7; the match to TRBD1 covers 10 bases. Germline V CDR1 and CDR2: SGHVS, FNYEAQ. The junction had 20 bases not matched to a gene; V was cut back by 5 bases and J by 7 bases. The CDR3 has 18 amino acids. CDR3 in DNA: TGTGCCAGCAGCAAACGACCTAGCGGACAGGGGGAGACGGGAGAGCAGTACTTC. Protein: CASSKRPSGQGETGEQYF.

This clonotype was detected a few times. The chain is built from TRBV28 and TRBJ2-3, with 9 bases identical to TRBD2. The CDR3 contains 15 residues. Trimming took 9 bases from V and 4 from J; bases not matched to a gene: 11. CDR1 MDHEN and CDR2 SYDVKM come from the germline V gene. CDR3 sequence reads: CASRTLAGSADTQYF. CDR3 bases: TGTGCCAGTCGAACCCTAGCGGGATCAGCAGATACGCAGTATTTT.

The chain recombines TRBV12-3 or TRBV12-4 with TRBJ2-2, with D perhaps TRBD2 (6 bases). The V gene lost 10 bases and the J gene lost 5 bases, with 17 bases spanning the gap. The CDR3 extends over 14 amino acids. This CDR3 is CATMDYRGTGELFF. The CDR3 nucleotides are TGTGCCACTATGGACTACCGAGGGACCGGGGAGCTGTTTTTT.

In this sample, this clonotype turned up a few times. V and J are TRBV7-9 and TRBJ2-3, with TRBD2 matching 12 bases. The CDR3 loop spans 15 amino acids. Per the germline V gene, CDR1 is SEHNR and CDR2 is FQNEAQ (reference sequence). Losses at the gene ends were 5 bases for V and 7 bases for J; bases not matched to a gene: 7. The DNA of the CDR3 is TGTGCCAGCAGCGTGACTAGCGGGAGAGTAAATACGCAGTATTTT. It encodes CASSVTSGRVNTQYF.